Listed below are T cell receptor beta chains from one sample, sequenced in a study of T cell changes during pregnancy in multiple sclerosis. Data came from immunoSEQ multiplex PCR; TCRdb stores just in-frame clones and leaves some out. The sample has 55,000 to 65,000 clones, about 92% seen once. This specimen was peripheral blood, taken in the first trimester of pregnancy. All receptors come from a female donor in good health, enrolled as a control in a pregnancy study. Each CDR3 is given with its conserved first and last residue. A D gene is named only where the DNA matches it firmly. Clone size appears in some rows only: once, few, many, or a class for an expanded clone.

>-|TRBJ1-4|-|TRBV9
CASSVFSPGKTNEKLFF
TGTGCCAGCAGCGTATTTTCTCCAGGGAAAACTAATGAAAAACTGTTTTTT
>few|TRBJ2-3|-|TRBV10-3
CAIRGEGADTQYF
TGTGCCATCAGGGGAGAGGGCGCAGATACGCAGTATTTT
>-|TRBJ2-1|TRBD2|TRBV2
CASMREVNNEQFF
TGTGCCAGCATGCGGGAGGTTAACAATGAGCAGTTCTTC
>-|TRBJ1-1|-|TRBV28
CASSLSEAGTEAFF
TGTGCCAGCAGTTTATCTGAGGCGGGTACTGAAGCTTTCTTT
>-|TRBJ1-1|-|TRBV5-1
CASSGGMNTEAFF
TGCGCCAGCAGCGGGGGCATGAACACTGAAGCTTTCTTT
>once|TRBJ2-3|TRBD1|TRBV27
CASGTAATDTQYF
TGTGCCAGCGGGACAGCCGCCACAGATACGCAGTATTTT
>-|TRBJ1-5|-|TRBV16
CASSPRVRSNQPQHF
TGTGCCAGCAGTCCCCGAGTAAGAAGCAATCAGCCCCAGCATTTT
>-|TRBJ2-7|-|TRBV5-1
CASRAGSSYEQYF
TGCGCCAGCAGGGCGGGATCATCCTACGAGCAGTACTTC
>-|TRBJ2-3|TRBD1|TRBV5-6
CASSLELTGGQDTQYF
TGTGCCAGCAGCTTGGAGTTGACAGGGGGCCAAGATACGCAGTATTTT
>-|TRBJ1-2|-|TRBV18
CASSPEAVANYGYTF
TGTGCCAGCTCACCGGAGGCAGTAGCTAACTATGGCTACACCTTC
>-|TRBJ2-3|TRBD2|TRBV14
CASSQGGSYRDTQYF
TGTGCCAGCAGCCAAGGCGGGAGTTATAGAGATACGCAGTATTTT
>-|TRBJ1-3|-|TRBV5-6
CASSLRRTRSGNTIYF
TGTGCCAGCAGCTTAAGGAGAACCCGCTCTGGAAACACCATATATTTT
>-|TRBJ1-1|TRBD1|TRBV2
CASRDRASNTEAFF
TGTGCCAGCAGAGACAGGGCCTCAAACACTGAAGCTTTCTTT
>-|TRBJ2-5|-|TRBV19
CASSWDQGGQETQYF
TGTGCCAGTAGCTGGGACCAGGGGGGTCAAGAGACCCAGTACTTC
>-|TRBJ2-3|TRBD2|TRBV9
CASSVGSGGTDTQYF
TGTGCCAGCAGCGTCGGTAGCGGGGGGACAGATACGCAGTATTTT
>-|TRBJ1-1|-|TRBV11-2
CASSLRENTEAFF
TGTGCCAGCAGCTTACGGGAGAACACTGAAGCTTTCTTT
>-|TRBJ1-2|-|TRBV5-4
CASSLDDRLNYGYTF
TGTGCCAGCAGCTTGGATGACAGGCTCAACTATGGCTACACCTTC
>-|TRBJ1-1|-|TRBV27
CASSYAPAGNTEAFF
TGTGCCAGCAGTTATGCCCCTGCAGGGAACACTGAAGCTTTCTTT
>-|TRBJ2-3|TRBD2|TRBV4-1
CASSHGSLAGGVNTQYF
TGCGCCAGCAGCCATGGGAGTCTAGCGGGAGGGGTGAATACGCAGTATTTT
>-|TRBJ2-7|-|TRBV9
CASSASLLRGEQYF
TGTGCCAGCAGCGCATCCCTGTTAAGGGGCGAGCAGTACTTC
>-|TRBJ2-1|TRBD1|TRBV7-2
CASSGTGGRRNEQFF
TGTGCCAGCAGCGGGACAGGGGGGCGCCGCAATGAGCAGTTCTTC
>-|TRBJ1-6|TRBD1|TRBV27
CASSLSSGGSPLHF
TGTGCCAGCAGTTTATCTTCAGGGGGATCACCCCTCCACTTT
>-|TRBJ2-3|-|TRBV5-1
CASSLDRDTQYF
TGCGCCAGCAGCCTAGACAGGGATACGCAGTATTTT
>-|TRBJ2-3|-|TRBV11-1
CASRPQGKTDTQYF
TGTGCCAGCAGGCCCCAGGGAAAGACAGATACGCAGTATTTT
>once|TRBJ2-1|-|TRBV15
CATSRRAGSYNEQFF
TGTGCCACCAGCAGGCGGGCCGGGAGTTACAATGAGCAGTTCTTC
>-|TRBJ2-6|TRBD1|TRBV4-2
CASSPGTGTSGANVLTF
TGTGCCAGCAGTCCCGGGACAGGTACCTCTGGGGCCAACGTCCTGACTTTC
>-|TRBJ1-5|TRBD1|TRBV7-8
CASSFLDRPNQPQHF
TGTGCCAGCAGCTTCCTGGACAGGCCAAATCAGCCCCAGCATTTT
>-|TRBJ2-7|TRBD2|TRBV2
CASRFSGNDEQYF
TGTGCCAGTCGATTTAGCGGGAACGACGAGCAGTACTTC
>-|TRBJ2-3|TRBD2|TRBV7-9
CASSATPGLDPTDTQYF
TGTGCCAGCAGCGCAACCCCGGGACTAGATCCCACAGATACGCAGTATTTT
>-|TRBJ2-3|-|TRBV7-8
CASSSLAGGIPDTQYF
TGTGCCAGCAGCTCCTTAGCCGGGGGAATCCCAGATACGCAGTATTTT
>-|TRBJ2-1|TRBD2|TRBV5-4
CASSFAGGSYNEQFF
TGTGCCAGCAGCTTTGCGGGGGGCTCCTACAATGAGCAGTTCTTC
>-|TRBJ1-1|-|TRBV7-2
CASSYYASKLAEAFF
TGTGCCAGCAGCTACTACGCCTCTAAGTTGGCTGAAGCTTTCTTT
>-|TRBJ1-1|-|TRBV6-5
CASGRGIEAFF
TGTGCCAGCGGGAGGGGAATTGAAGCTTTCTTT
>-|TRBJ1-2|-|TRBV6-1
CASGSDRPRGYTF
TGTGCCAGCGGCTCTGACAGGCCCCGAGGCTACACCTTC
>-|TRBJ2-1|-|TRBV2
CASTLTPTGEVQFF
TGTGCCAGCACCCTGACGCCCACGGGAGAGGTGCAGTTCTTC
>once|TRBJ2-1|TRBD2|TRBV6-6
CASSSIAGGLYNEQFF
TGTGCCAGCAGTTCCATAGCGGGGGGTCTCTACAATGAGCAGTTCTTC
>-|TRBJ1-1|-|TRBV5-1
CASSVFLNTEAFF
TGCGCCAGCAGTGTCTTCCTGAACACTGAAGCTTTCTTT
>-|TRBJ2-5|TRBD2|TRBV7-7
CASSPSTSGGETQYF
TGTGCTAGCAGTCCCTCGACTAGCGGGGGTGAGACCCAGTACTTC
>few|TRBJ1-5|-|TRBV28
CASSTRPQHF
TGTGCCAGCAGTACGCGGCCCCAGCATTTT
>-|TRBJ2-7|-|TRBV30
CACLSRDTEGEQYF
TGTGCCTGTTTGTCGAGGGACACCGAAGGCGAGCAGTACTTC
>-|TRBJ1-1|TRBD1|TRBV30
CAWSYSRTGRQTEAFF
TGTGCCTGGAGCTACAGCCGGACAGGGCGGCAAACTGAAGCTTTCTTT
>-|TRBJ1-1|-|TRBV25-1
CASSEYRGASTEAFF
TGTGCCAGCAGTGAATATCGGGGGGCAAGCACTGAAGCTTTCTTT
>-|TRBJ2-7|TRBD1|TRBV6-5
CASSQGAALEQYF
TGTGCCAGCAGTCAGGGGGCCGCGCTCGAGCAGTACTTC
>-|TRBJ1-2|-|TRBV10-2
CASSETWEDGYTF
TGCGCCAGCAGTGAGACTTGGGAGGATGGCTACACCTTC
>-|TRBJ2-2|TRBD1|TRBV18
CASSPGLRDDRVPNTGELFF
TGTGCCAGCTCCCCGGGGCTCCGAGATGACAGGGTACCGAACACCGGGGAGCTGTTTTTT